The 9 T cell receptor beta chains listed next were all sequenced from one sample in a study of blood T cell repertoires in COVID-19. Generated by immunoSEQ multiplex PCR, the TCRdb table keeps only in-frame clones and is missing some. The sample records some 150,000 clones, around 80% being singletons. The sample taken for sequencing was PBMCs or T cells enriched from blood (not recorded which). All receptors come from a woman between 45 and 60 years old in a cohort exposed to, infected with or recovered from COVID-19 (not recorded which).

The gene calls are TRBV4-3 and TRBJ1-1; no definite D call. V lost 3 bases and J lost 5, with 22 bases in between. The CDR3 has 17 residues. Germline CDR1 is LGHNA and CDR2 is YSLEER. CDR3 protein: CASSQRVPLRPETEAFF. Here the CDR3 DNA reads TGCGCCAGCAGCCAGAGGGTGCCACTACGGCCCGAAACTGAAGCTTTCTTT.

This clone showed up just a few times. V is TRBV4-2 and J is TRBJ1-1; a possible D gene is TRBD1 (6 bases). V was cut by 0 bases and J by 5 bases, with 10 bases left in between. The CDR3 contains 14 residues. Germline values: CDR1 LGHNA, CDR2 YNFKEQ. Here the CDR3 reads CASSQENRVTEAFF. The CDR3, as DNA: TGTGCCAGCAGCCAAGAGAACAGGGTGACTGAAGCTTTCTTT.

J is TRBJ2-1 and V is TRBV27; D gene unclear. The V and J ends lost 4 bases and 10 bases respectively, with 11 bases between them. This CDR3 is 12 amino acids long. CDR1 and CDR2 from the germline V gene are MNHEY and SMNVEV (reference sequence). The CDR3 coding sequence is TGTGCCAGCAGTTCCCGGGTTGGGGAGCAGTTCTTC. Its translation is CASSSRVGEQFF.

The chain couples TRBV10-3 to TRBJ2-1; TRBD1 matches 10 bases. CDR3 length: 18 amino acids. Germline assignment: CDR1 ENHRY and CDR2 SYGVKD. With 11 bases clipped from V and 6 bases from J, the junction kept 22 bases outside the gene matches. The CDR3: CASRSVESADRGTNEQFF. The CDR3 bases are TGTGCCTCCCGTTCTGTGGAGTCCGCGGACAGGGGGACCAATGAGCAGTTCTTC.

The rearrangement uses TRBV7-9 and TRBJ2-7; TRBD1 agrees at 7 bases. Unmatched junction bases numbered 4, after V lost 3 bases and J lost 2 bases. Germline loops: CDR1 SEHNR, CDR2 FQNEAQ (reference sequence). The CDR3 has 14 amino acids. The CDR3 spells CASSFRDRPYEQYF. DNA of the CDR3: TGTGCCAGCAGCTTCCGGGACAGACCCTACGAGCAGTACTTC.

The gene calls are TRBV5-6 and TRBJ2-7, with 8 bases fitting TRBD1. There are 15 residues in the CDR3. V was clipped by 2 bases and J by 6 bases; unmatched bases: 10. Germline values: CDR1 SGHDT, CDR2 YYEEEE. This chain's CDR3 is CASSFLGQGVAEQYF. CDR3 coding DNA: TGTGCCAGCAGCTTCCTCGGACAGGGTGTAGCCGAGCAGTACTTC.

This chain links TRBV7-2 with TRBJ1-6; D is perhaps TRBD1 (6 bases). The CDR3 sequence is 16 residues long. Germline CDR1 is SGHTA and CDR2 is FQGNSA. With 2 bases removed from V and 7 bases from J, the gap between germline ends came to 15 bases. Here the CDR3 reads CASSLNFGGQNSPLHF. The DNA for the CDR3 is TGTGCCAGCAGCTTAAATTTCGGCGGACAGAATTCACCCCTCCACTTT.

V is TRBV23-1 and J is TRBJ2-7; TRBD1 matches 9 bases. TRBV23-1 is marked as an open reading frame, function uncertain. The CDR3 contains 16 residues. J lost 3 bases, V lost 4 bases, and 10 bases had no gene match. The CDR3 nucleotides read TGCGCCAGCAGTCGGGTATGTGGGACAGGGTTCTACGAGCAGTACTTC. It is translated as CASSRVCGTGFYEQYF.

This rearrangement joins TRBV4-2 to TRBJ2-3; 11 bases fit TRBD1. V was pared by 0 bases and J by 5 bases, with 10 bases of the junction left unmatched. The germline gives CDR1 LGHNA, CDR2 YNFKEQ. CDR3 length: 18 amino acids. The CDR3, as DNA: TGTGCCAGCAGCCAAGAAGCAGCCGGGACAGGGGGAGGAGATACGCAGTATTTT. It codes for CASSQEAAGTGGGDTQYF.